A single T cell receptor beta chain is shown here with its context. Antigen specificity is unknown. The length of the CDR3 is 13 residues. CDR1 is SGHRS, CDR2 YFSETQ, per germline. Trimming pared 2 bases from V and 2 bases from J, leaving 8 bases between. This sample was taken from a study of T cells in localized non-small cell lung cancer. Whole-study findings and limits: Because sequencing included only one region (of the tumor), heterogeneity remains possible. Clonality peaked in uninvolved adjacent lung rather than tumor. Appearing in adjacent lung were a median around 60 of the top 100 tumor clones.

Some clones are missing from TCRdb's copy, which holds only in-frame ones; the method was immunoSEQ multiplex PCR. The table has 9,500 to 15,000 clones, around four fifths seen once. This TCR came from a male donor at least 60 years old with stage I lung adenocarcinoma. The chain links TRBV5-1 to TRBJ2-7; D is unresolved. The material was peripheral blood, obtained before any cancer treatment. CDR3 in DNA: TGCGCCAGCAGCTTAACAGTCCCCTACGAGCAGTACTTC. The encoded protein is CASSLTVPYEQYF.